These 9 T cell receptor beta chains were all obtained from the same sample, sequenced in a study of T cells in Graves' hyperthyroidism and ophthalmopathy. The investigators amplified TCR beta CDR3 regions from RNA transcripts. An initial round of RT-PCR targeting the TCR CDR3 relied on the HTBI primer set. MiXCR, applied by TCRdb to the multiplex PCR reads, yields one record per CDR3 protein. The table lists fewer than 200,000 distinct CDR3 sequences, around 8.9% of them singletons. The sample comprised blood. These receptors all stem from a woman aged 18-35 years with Graves' hyperthyroidism that later progressed to Graves' ophthalmopathy.

This clonotype appeared many times. The chain is built from TRBV3-1 and TRBJ1-5; D is ambiguous. This CDR3 is built from 13 residues. V dropped 1 base and J dropped 3 bases, with 4 bases sitting between them. Germline V lookup: CDR1 LGHDT, CDR2 YNNKEL (reference sequence). The CDR3 DNA is TGTGCCAGCAGCCAAGGAACCAATCAGCCCCAGCATTTT. It yields the protein CASSQGTNQPQHF. Looking up the rest from reference TRBV3-1 and TRBJ1-5 gives the full variable domain: DTAVSQTPKYLVTQMGNDKSIKCEQNLGHDTMYWYKQDSKKFLKIMFSYNNKELIINETVPNRFSPKSPDKAHLNLHINSLELGDSAVYFCASSQGTNQPQHFGDGTRLSIL.

This clonotype has ten or more counts. The chain couples TRBV3-1 to TRBJ1-5; TRBD1 matches 9 bases. V gave up 3 bases and J gave up 5 bases; unmatched junction bases: 11. This CDR3 has 17 residues. Germline lookup yields CDR1 LGHDT and CDR2 YNNKEL (reference sequence). CDR3 nucleotide sequence: TGTGCCAGCAGCCATCGACTGAGGACAGGGGTGGATCAGCCCCAGCATTTT. Its protein product is CASSHRLRTGVDQPQHF. The entire variable domain, with the rest obtained from reference TRBV3-1 and TRBJ1-5, is as follows: DTAVSQTPKYLVTQMGNDKSIKCEQNLGHDTMYWYKQDSKKFLKIMFSYNNKELIINETVPNRFSPKSPDKAHLNLHINSLELGDSAVYFCASSHRLRTGVDQPQHFGDGTRLSIL.

A few counts support this clonotype. The chain has TRBV5-1 and TRBJ2-7; 8 nucleotides line up with TRBD1. This CDR3 region has 15 residues. Germline V gene data show CDR1 as SGHRS and CDR2 as YFSETQ. J was trimmed by 3 bases and V by 0 bases; bases with no gene match: 5. The CDR3 DNA reads TGCGCCAGCAGCTTGGGAGGGGACAGGCGCTACGAGCAGTACTTC. Its translation: CASSLGGDRRYEQYF.

This clonotype was counted between two and nine times. This may stem from a read error, because a much larger clone lies one nucleotide away. The chain uses TRBV20-1 and TRBJ2-1; TRBD2 agrees at 9 bases. This CDR3 is 15 amino acids long. Unmatched junction bases numbered 11, after V lost 3 bases and J lost 8 bases. Germline V gene lookup returns CDR1 DFQATT and CDR2 SNEGSKA (reference sequence). The CDR3 coding sequence is TGCAGTGCTAGTGTAGGGACTAGCAGGGGGTATGAGCAGTTCTTC. As protein: CSASVGTSRGYEQFF.

This clonotype was counted ten times or more. The chain combines TRBV12-3 or TRBV12-4 with TRBJ1-6, with no clear D. CDR3 length: 14 residues. The V gene lost 1 base and the J gene lost 6 bases, with 7 bases spanning the gap. The CDR3 here is CASSLGRSNSPLHF. The DNA of the CDR3 is TGTGCCAGCAGTTTAGGACGGAGTAATTCACCCCTCCACTTT.

This clonotype was observed many times. This chain joins TRBV10-2 and TRBJ2-3; perhaps TRBD1 as D (5 bases). Germline values: CDR1 WSHSY, CDR2 SAAADI. V was clipped by 6 bases and J by 2 bases, with 21 bases between them. This CDR3 spans 17 amino acids. The CDR3 nucleotides read TGCGCCAGCAGCGCCCAAAGAGGTGGGGCACTCACAGATACGCAGTATTTT. As protein: CASSAQRGGALTDTQYF.

V and J are TRBV15 and TRBJ2-1; perhaps TRBD2 as D (5 bases). CDR3 size: 17 residues. The V and J ends lost 1 base and 4 bases respectively, with 17 bases between them. The germline V gene has CDR1 LNHNV and CDR2 YYDKDF (reference sequence). The CDR3 is CATSRVRGGHSYNEQFF. Here the CDR3 DNA reads TGTGCCACCAGCAGAGTACGGGGTGGGCACTCTTACAATGAGCAGTTCTTC.

The chain links TRBV30 to TRBJ2-1; no reliable D call. The CDR3 length is 12 residues. The V gene's germline CDR1 is GTSNPN and CDR2 SVGIG (reference sequence). V lost 1 base to trimming and J lost 3 bases, with 4 bases between them. CDR3 amino acids: CAWSGIYNEQFF. The CDR3 nucleotides read TGTGCCTGGAGTGGAATCTACAATGAGCAGTTCTTC.

There are many counts of this clonotype. This sequence joins TRBV20-1 and TRBJ2-1; 11 nucleotides line up with TRBD2. The CDR3 extends over 15 amino acids. Per germline, CDR1 DFQATT and CDR2 SNEGSKA (reference sequence). J was trimmed by 4 bases and V by 3 bases; bases with no gene match: 5. The DNA for the CDR3 is TGCAGTGCTAGTATAGCGGGGGGGGAGTACAATGAGCAGTTCTTC. Translated, it gives CSASIAGGEYNEQFF.